This entry describes one T cell receptor beta chain. TCRdb re-called the 5' RACE reads; one entry per CDR3 protein, DNA not given. Found here are about 150,000 distinct CDR3 sequences; the top ten clones hold more than 35%. Germline-derived CDR1 and CDR2 are SGHAT and FQNNGV. The CDR3 is 15 amino acids. The data derive from a study of T cells expressing NK-cell markers. This rearrangement joins TRBV11-2 to TRBJ2-5. Source material: blood T cells: a sorted CD56 or NKG2C T cell subset, CD4+ or CD8+ T cells, or bulk PBMC T cells (not recorded which). The source is a woman between 50 and 59 years old in good health. The CDR3 sequence is CASSLGKMLGETQYF.